Here is one T cell receptor (beta chain) with its context. Its antigen is not known. The data are from a study of monozygotic twins with inflammatory bowel disease. For each CDR3 protein, TCRdb gives one entry from its re-call of the 5' RACE reads, without DNA. The sample has 420,000 or so distinct CDR3 sequences. The CDR3 covers 12 residues. The germline V gene encodes CDR1 DFQATT and CDR2 SNEGSKA (reference sequence). Whole-study findings and limits: Fewer shared clonotypes with others were found in IBD patients than in healthy twins, especially with disease activity. Using the inverse Simpson index, IBD patients had lower TCRbeta diversity than healthy co-twins.

The TCR was taken from a human donor with ulcerative colitis or Crohn's disease, or a healthy co-twin of an affected twin (not recorded which). This chain connects TRBV20-1 to TRBJ2-7; TCRdb calls TRBD1, which cannot be checked without DNA. The source material was blood. CDR3 amino acids: CSWIKGAYEQYF.